The 25 T cell receptor beta chains reported below all come from one sample, sequenced in a study of T-cell memory formation after mild COVID-19. Using its own MiXCR run on the 5' RACE reads, TCRdb lists one record per CDR3 protein. There are around 130,000 distinct CDR3 sequences in the sample; about 15% occur only once, and 4.5% to 5.5% lies in the top ten. Material: PBMCs or a T cell subset sorted from them (not recorded which). The origin of the receptors is a man between 18 and 29 years old who had mild COVID-19 (a few samples of this study predate the infection). Cell type and time point are not known.

This clonotype is labeled medium-sized (0.01 to 0.1%). The CDR3 DNA sequence: TGCGCCAGCAGCTTGGGGGCGTCTTACAATTCACCCCTCCACTTT. It encodes CASSLGASYNSPLHF. This chain uses TRBV5-1 with TRBJ1-6, with no clear D. Germline loops: CDR1 SGHRS, CDR2 YFSETQ. The CDR3 spans 15 residues. Trimming cost V 0 bases and J 7 bases, with 11 bases left between them.

In its sample, this clonotype was seen a few times. The chain is built from TRBV4-3 and TRBJ2-3, with unresolved D. Deletions cut 0 bases from V and 3 bases from J, with 7 bases between. This CDR3 has 14 residues. Looked up from germline, CDR1 is LGHNA and CDR2 is YSLEER. CDR3 region: CASSQDGVTDTQYF. As DNA, the CDR3 is TGCGCCAGCAGCCAAGATGGAGTTACAGATACGCAGTATTTT.

The chain carries TRBV2 and TRBJ1-5; 7 nucleotides line up with TRBD1. The germline V gene encodes CDR1 SNHLY and CDR2 FYNNEI. This CDR3 is built from 13 residues. With V trimmed by 6 bases and J by 4 bases, 3 bases remained unmatched. As DNA, the CDR3 is TGTGCCAGCAGGACAGGGTTTAATCAGCCCCAGCATTTT. Translating it yields CASRTGFNQPQHF.

The gene calls are TRBV7-9 and TRBJ2-2; D is possibly TRBD2 (6 bases). The V end was cut by 6 bases, the J end by 4 bases, with 15 bases between. This CDR3 spans 15 amino acids. CDR1 is SEHNR, CDR2 FQNEAQ, per germline (reference sequence). In DNA form, the CDR3 reads TGTGCCAGCAGTTTATTTGCGGGGAGCACCGGGGAGCTGTTTTTT. This gives the protein CASSLFAGSTGELFF. Drawing the rest from reference TRBV7-9 and TRBJ2-2, the complete variable domain is DTGVSQNPRHKITKRGQNVTFRCDPISEHNRLYWYRQTLGQGPEFLTYFQNEAQLEKSRLLSDRFSAERPKGSFSTLEIQRTEQGDSAMYLCASSLFAGSTGELFFGEGSRLTVL.

This clonotype showed up just a few times. This sequence joins TRBV2 and TRBJ2-7; 11 bases are a match to TRBD1. The CDR3 is 14 amino acids. V lost 5 bases, J lost 2 bases, and 2 bases stayed unmatched. Per germline, CDR1 SNHLY and CDR2 FYNNEI. The CDR3 region is CASSPDRGPYEQYF. The CDR3 nucleotides are TGTGCCAGCAGTCCGGACAGGGGGCCCTACGAGCAGTACTTC.

This chain uses TRBV6-2 or TRBV6-3 with TRBJ1-2, with 9 bases that match TRBD1. CDR3 length: 13 amino acids. CDR1 and CDR2 (germline): MNHEY, SVGEGT. V dropped 5 bases and J dropped 8; count of bases not matched to a gene: 6. The CDR3: CASSAYRGRGYTF. CDR3 DNA sequence: TGTGCCAGCAGTGCGTACAGGGGGCGAGGCTACACCTTC.

The sample holds a few counts of this clonotype. The chain recombines TRBV5-1 with TRBJ1-4; D is unclear. Trimming took 0 bases from V and 5 from J, leaving 8 bases between them. The germline V gene encodes CDR1 SGHRS and CDR2 YFSETQ. CDR3 length: 14 residues. The CDR3 DNA reads TGCGCCAGCAGCTTGGGACATGAAAATGAAAAACTGTTTTTT. Protein: CASSLGHENEKLFF.

The V gene is TRBV5-1, the J gene TRBJ2-2; 8 bases agree with TRBD1. Germline values: CDR1 SGHRS, CDR2 YFSETQ. This CDR3 region has 14 residues. Trimming at V came to 4 bases and at J to 3 bases, leaving 2 bases not matched to a gene. CDR3 nucleotides: TGCGCCAGCAGCAAGGGACAGGACACCGGGGAGCTGTTTTTT. It encodes CASSKGQDTGELFF. The full variable domain, rest sourced from reference TRBV5-1 and TRBJ2-2, is KAGVTQTPRYLIKTRGQQVTLSCSPISGHRSVSWYQQTPGQGLQFLFEYFSETQRNKGNFPGRFSGRQFSNSRSEMNVSTLELGDSALYLCASSKGQDTGELFFGEGSRLTVL.

This clonotype was counted only a few times. The J gene is TRBJ2-1, the V gene TRBV6-1; D is uncertain. Trimming shortened V by 8 bases and J by 9 bases, and 8 bases separated the two germline ends. There are 10 residues in the CDR3. Germline V CDR1 and CDR2: MNHNS, SASEGT. The DNA for the CDR3 is TGTGCCAGCGGGTATACTGAGCAGTTCTTC. Translated, it gives CASGYTEQFF.

This clonotype showed up just a few times. The V gene is TRBV20-1, the J gene TRBJ1-2, with TRBD1 as a possible D gene (6 bases). Germline loops: CDR1 DFQATT, CDR2 SNEGSKA (reference sequence). V was shortened by 5 bases and J by 6 bases, with 16 bases between the two germline ends. This CDR3 region has 13 residues. DNA of the CDR3: TGCAGTGCTTTACCCGGGACAACCGATGGCTACACCTTC. Its protein product is CSALPGTTDGYTF.

This clonotype appeared many times. The rearrangement links TRBV5-1 to TRBJ2-6; TRBD1 might be the D (7 bases). There are 14 residues in the CDR3. CDR1 and CDR2 from the germline V gene are SGHRS and YFSETQ. The ends were cut back, 2 bases at V and 11 bases at J, with 14 bases in the middle. CDR3 bases: TGCGCCAGCAGCTTCAGTGACAGGGAGGACGTCCTGACTTTC. Protein sequence: CASSFSDREDVLTF. The entire variable domain, with the rest obtained from reference TRBV5-1 and TRBJ2-6, is as follows: KAGVTQTPRYLIKTRGQQVTLSCSPISGHRSVSWYQQTPGQGLQFLFEYFSETQRNKGNFPGRFSGRQFSNSRSEMNVSTLELGDSALYLCASSFSDREDVLTFGAGSRLTVL.

The chain joins TRBV30 to TRBJ1-2; D remains unclear. The ends were cut back, 0 bases at V and 7 bases at J, with 12 bases in the middle. This CDR3 has 13 amino acids. Germline V gene lookup returns CDR1 GTSNPN and CDR2 SVGIG (reference sequence). This CDR3 is CAWSVGPGGGYTF. CDR3 bases: TGTGCCTGGAGTGTTGGACCCGGTGGTGGCTACACCTTC. Full variable domain (remainder filled in from reference TRBV30 and TRBJ1-2): SQTIHQWPATLVQPVGSPLSLECTVEGTSNPNLYWYRQAAGRGLQLLFYSVGIGQISSEVPQNLSASRPQDRQFILSSKKLLLSDSGFYLCAWSVGPGGGYTFGSGTRLTVV.

The chain joins TRBV7-8 to TRBJ2-2, with D possibly TRBD1 on 5 matching bases. CDR3 length equals 15 residues. Germline V gene lookup returns CDR1 SGHVS and CDR2 FQNEAQ. Trimming removed 2 bases at V and 6 bases at J, with 13 bases between. DNA for the CDR3: TGTGCCAGCAGCTTATTGGGGCCCCCCGCCGGGGAGCTGTTTTTT. Translating gives CASSLLGPPAGELFF.

V usage is TRBV30 and J usage is TRBJ2-1; D might be TRBD1 or TRBD2, each matching 6 bases. Germline V gives CDR1 GTSNPN, CDR2 SVGIG (reference sequence). CDR3 length equals 15 residues. With 4 bases removed from V and 1 base from J, the gap between germline ends came to 14 bases. Here the CDR3 reads CAWIRGTWSYNEQFF. CDR3 nucleotide sequence: TGTGCCTGGATCCGCGGGACATGGTCCTACAATGAGCAGTTCTTC.

J is TRBJ2-5 and V is TRBV7-9, with 8 nucleotides matching TRBD1. Trimming at V came to 4 bases and at J to 4 bases, leaving 5 bases not matched to a gene. The CDR3 runs to 14 residues. Germline V lookup: CDR1 SEHNR, CDR2 FQNEAQ (reference sequence). CDR3 protein: CASSSRGQGETQYF. DNA of the CDR3: TGTGCCAGCAGCTCCCGAGGACAGGGAGAGACCCAGTACTTC.

This clonotype came up a few times. The chain recombines TRBV5-1 with TRBJ1-2, with TRBD1 as a possible D gene (5 bases). The CDR3 covers 17 residues. Per germline, CDR1 SGHRS and CDR2 YFSETQ. The V gene lost 1 base and the J gene lost 8 bases, with 24 bases spanning the gap. The DNA of the CDR3 is TGCGCCAGCAGCTTGACGGCTTGGGGTACGGGGGACCCCGGCTACACCTTC. Protein: CASSLTAWGTGDPGYTF. Full variable domain (outside the CDR3, taken from reference TRBV5-1 and TRBJ1-2): KAGVTQTPRYLIKTRGQQVTLSCSPISGHRSVSWYQQTPGQGLQFLFEYFSETQRNKGNFPGRFSGRQFSNSRSEMNVSTLELGDSALYLCASSLTAWGTGDPGYTFGSGTRLTVV.

This clonotype has more than one count but fewer than ten. The V call is TRBV6-5, the J call TRBJ1-3, with 8 bases identical to TRBD1. Germline-derived CDR1 and CDR2 are MNHEY and SVGAGI. The CDR3 is made up of 15 amino acids. The J segment lost 3 bases and the V segment lost 6 bases, leaving 7 bases of the junction unmatched. CDR3 amino acids: CASSPQGAFGNTIYF. DNA for the CDR3: TGTGCCAGCAGCCCCCAGGGGGCGTTTGGAAACACCATATATTTT.

V is TRBV20-1 and J is TRBJ1-1; D may be TRBD1 (5 bases). Trimming shortened V by 3 bases and J by 10 bases, and 18 bases separated the two germline ends. The CDR3 totals 13 residues. CDR1 is DFQATT, CDR2 SNEGSKA, per germline (reference sequence). CDR3 loop: CSASFQGALLAFF. The CDR3 bases are TGCAGTGCTAGTTTTCAGGGCGCTTTGCTAGCTTTCTTT.

V usage is TRBV20-1 and J usage is TRBJ1-2; tentatively, D is TRBD1 (5 bases). The length of the CDR3 is 15 residues. V lost 7 bases and J lost 1, with 19 bases in between. Germline CDR1 is DFQATT and CDR2 is SNEGSKA (reference sequence). The DNA for the CDR3 is TGCAGTGGACTCCCTCGGGGGTTTGTTAACTATGGCTACACCTTC. Protein product: CSGLPRGFVNYGYTF.

The rearrangement uses TRBV7-9 and TRBJ1-2, with unresolved D. Germline loops: CDR1 SEHNR, CDR2 FQNEAQ (reference sequence). The CDR3 contains 11 residues. V dropped 0 bases and J dropped 10 bases, with 6 bases sitting between them. In DNA form, the CDR3 reads TGTGCCAGCAGCTTAGCGGACTCCTACACCTTC. It yields the protein CASSLADSYTF. The full variable domain, its missing parts supplied by reference TRBV7-9 and TRBJ1-2, is DTGVSQNPRHKITKRGQNVTFRCDPISEHNRLYWYRQTLGQGPEFLTYFQNEAQLEKSRLLSDRFSAERPKGSFSTLEIQRTEQGDSAMYLCASSLADSYTFGSGTRLTVV.

The chain has TRBV30 and TRBJ2-5; D gene ambiguous. The CDR3 sequence is 11 residues long. Germline lookup yields CDR1 GTSNPN and CDR2 SVGIG (reference sequence). Trimming cost V 3 bases and J 4 bases, with 6 bases left between them. The CDR3 loop is CAWRSGETQYF. The DNA of the CDR3 is TGTGCCTGGAGGTCTGGAGAGACCCAGTACTTC.

This clonotype was seen more than once but under ten times. This chain joins TRBV5-6 and TRBJ2-3, with D possibly being TRBD2 (5 bases). This CDR3 spans 14 amino acids. Germline values: CDR1 SGHDT, CDR2 YYEEEE. V shed 6 bases and J shed 0 bases, with 11 bases lying between them. The CDR3 here is CASTPGSSTDTQYF. CDR3 nucleotides: TGTGCCAGCACCCCGGGGTCTAGCACAGATACGCAGTATTTT.

This clonotype has just a few counts. The chain uses TRBV29-1 and TRBJ1-4; D not resolved. Per the germline V gene, CDR1 is SQVTM and CDR2 is ANQGSEA. V was cut by 4 bases and J by 0 bases, with 3 bases left in between. The CDR3 contains 12 residues. DNA of the CDR3: TGCAGCGTTGGAGCAACTAATGAAAAACTGTTTTTT. Protein sequence: CSVGATNEKLFF.

This clonotype was observed at least ten times. The CDR3 DNA sequence: TGTGCCAGCAGCCAAGGAGGGGTAGAACCCCGCTCCTACGAGCAGTACTTC. Its protein is CASSQGGVEPRSYEQYF. This chain connects TRBV4-2 to TRBJ2-7; D possibly uses TRBD1 or TRBD2 (5 bases each). The CDR3 length is 17 residues. Trimming left V 1 base short and J 0 bases short, with 16 bases between. Germline assignment: CDR1 LGHNA and CDR2 YNFKEQ.

The chain has TRBV11-3 and TRBJ2-7; maybe TRBD1 (6 bases). Germline loops: CDR1 SGHNT, CDR2 YENEEA. V was clipped by 6 bases and J by 0 bases, with 12 bases between them. CDR3 size: 14 residues. The CDR3 region is CASSLRQDSYEQYF. The CDR3 region has the DNA TGTGCCAGCAGTTTACGACAGGACTCCTACGAGCAGTACTTC. Supplemented by reference TRBV11-3 and TRBJ2-7, the full variable domain reads EAGVVQSPRYKIIEKKQPVAFWCNPISGHNTLYWYLQNLGQGPELLIRYENEEAVDDSQLPKDRFSAERLKGVDSTLKIQPAELGDSAVYLCASSLRQDSYEQYFGPGTRLTVT.